A selection of T cell receptor beta chains follows, all from one sample in a study of identical twins. Each CDR3 protein gets one entry after TCRdb re-called the 5' RACE reads with MiXCR. The sample lists more than 1.5 million distinct CDR3 sequences, around 33% occurring once. The specimen was cord blood. These receptors originate from a newborn girl in good health. Each CDR3 is given with its conserved first and last residue. Fields, in order: V gene, D gene, clone size, J gene, CDR3 protein, CDR3 DNA. The D gene is left open where the match is weak. The size of a clone is reported for some rows only, either as once, few or many, or as a class for expanded clones.

v_call: TRBV4-2
d_call: NA
clone_size: NA
j_call: TRBJ2-5
cdr3_aa: CASSLNGGEETQYF
cdr3_nt: TGTGCCAGCAGCCTCAATGGGGGAGAAGAGACCCAGTACTTC

v_call: TRBV29-1
d_call: NA
clone_size: few
j_call: TRBJ1-4
cdr3_aa: CSVGGLFNEKLFF
cdr3_nt: TGCAGCGTTGGCGGACTGTTTAATGAAAAACTGTTTTTT

v_call: TRBV4-2
d_call: NA
clone_size: few
j_call: TRBJ2-1
cdr3_aa: CASSQTFSFGIGNNEQFF
cdr3_nt: TGTGCCAGCAGCCAAACCTTTTCATTCGGGATCGGGAACAATGAGCAGTTCTTC

v_call: TRBV4-1
d_call: NA
clone_size: NA
j_call: TRBJ2-3
cdr3_aa: CASSQWGARGTDTQYF
cdr3_nt: TGCGCCAGCAGCCAATGGGGGGCGCGGGGCACAGATACGCAGTATTTT

v_call: TRBV12-3/TRBV12-4
d_call: NA
clone_size: NA
j_call: TRBJ1-5
cdr3_aa: CASGERAGNQPQHF
cdr3_nt: TGTGCCAGCGGCGAGAGGGCCGGCAATCAGCCCCAGCATTTT

v_call: TRBV3-1
d_call: TRBD2
clone_size: NA
j_call: TRBJ2-1
cdr3_aa: CASSQPGLVHSEQFF
cdr3_nt: TGTGCCAGCAGCCAACCGGGACTAGTCCACAGTGAGCAGTTCTTC

v_call: TRBV7-9
d_call: TRBD1
clone_size: NA
j_call: TRBJ2-7
cdr3_aa: CASSPRDRDFYEQYF
cdr3_nt: TGTGCCAGCAGCCCCCGGGACAGGGACTTCTACGAGCAGTACTTC

v_call: TRBV12-3/TRBV12-4
d_call: TRBD2
clone_size: few
j_call: TRBJ2-1
cdr3_aa: CASSLVSGRGSYNEQFF
cdr3_nt: TGTGCCAGCAGTTTAGTTAGCGGGAGGGGGTCCTACAATGAGCAGTTCTTC

v_call: TRBV27
d_call: NA
clone_size: NA
j_call: TRBJ2-7
cdr3_aa: CASRDRPSSYEQYF
cdr3_nt: TGTGCCAGCAGGGACCGGCCCAGCTCCTACGAGCAGTACTTC

v_call: TRBV7-8
d_call: NA
clone_size: NA
j_call: TRBJ2-5
cdr3_aa: CASSLARTEETQYF
cdr3_nt: TGTGCCAGCAGCTTAGCCCGGACGGAAGAGACCCAGTACTTC

v_call: TRBV5-1
d_call: NA
clone_size: NA
j_call: TRBJ2-3
cdr3_aa: CASSLAGGVPTDTQYF
cdr3_nt: TGCGCCAGCAGCTTGGCCGGGGGAGTCCCCACAGATACGCAGTATTTT

v_call: TRBV5-1
d_call: NA
clone_size: NA
j_call: TRBJ2-2
cdr3_aa: CASSPLGGENTGELFF
cdr3_nt: TGCGCCAGCAGCCCCCTTGGCGGAGAGAACACCGGGGAGCTGTTTTTT

v_call: TRBV20-1
d_call: NA
clone_size: few
j_call: TRBJ2-5
cdr3_aa: CRVAAGGETQYF
cdr3_nt: TGCAGGGTAGCAGCTGGGGGCGAGACCCAGTACTTC

v_call: TRBV5-1
d_call: TRBD1
clone_size: NA
j_call: TRBJ1-6
cdr3_aa: CASSLETGRNSPPHF
cdr3_nt: TGCGCCAGCAGCTTGGAGACAGGGCGGAATTCACCCCCCCACTTT

v_call: TRBV4-2
d_call: TRBD2
clone_size: NA
j_call: TRBJ2-7
cdr3_aa: CASSQELSGIEAYEQYF
cdr3_nt: TGTGCCAGCAGCCAAGAACTGAGCGGGATAGAGGCCTACGAGCAGTACTTC

v_call: TRBV9
d_call: TRBD2
clone_size: NA
j_call: TRBJ2-1
cdr3_aa: CASSVAGLAVYNEQFF
cdr3_nt: TGTGCCAGCAGCGTAGCGGGACTAGCGGTATACAATGAGCAGTTCTTC

v_call: TRBV11-2
d_call: NA
clone_size: few
j_call: TRBJ2-1
cdr3_aa: CASSSTGTHEQFF
cdr3_nt: TGTGCCAGCAGCTCAACCGGGACCCATGAGCAGTTCTTC

v_call: TRBV24-1
d_call: NA
clone_size: NA
j_call: TRBJ1-5
cdr3_aa: CATRTYSNQPQHF
cdr3_nt: TGTGCCACCAGAACGTATAGCAATCAGCCCCAGCATTTT

v_call: TRBV7-2
d_call: TRBD2
clone_size: NA
j_call: TRBJ2-3
cdr3_aa: CASSLIRPTSGGARNTQYF
cdr3_nt: TGTGCCAGCAGCTTAATAAGGCCAACTAGCGGGGGGGCGAGAAATACGCAGTATTTT

v_call: TRBV20-1
d_call: NA
clone_size: NA
j_call: TRBJ2-7
cdr3_aa: CSASARRYEQYF
cdr3_nt: TGCAGTGCTAGCGCTAGGAGGTACGAGCAGTACTTC

v_call: TRBV5-1
d_call: NA
clone_size: few
j_call: TRBJ2-7
cdr3_aa: CASSFTAGRFDEQYF
cdr3_nt: TGCGCCAGCAGCTTTACGGCGGGAAGGTTCGACGAGCAGTACTTC

v_call: TRBV20-1
d_call: NA
clone_size: few
j_call: TRBJ2-4
cdr3_aa: CSARGMVLANIQYF
cdr3_nt: TGCAGTGCTAGAGGGATGGTTCTGGCAAACATTCAGTACTTC

v_call: TRBV27
d_call: TRBD1
clone_size: NA
j_call: TRBJ1-1
cdr3_aa: CASSPLTTGKNTEAFF
cdr3_nt: TGTGCCAGCAGTCCGCTAACGACAGGGAAGAACACTGAAGCTTTCTTT

v_call: TRBV5-1
d_call: TRBD2
clone_size: few
j_call: TRBJ2-1
cdr3_aa: CASSLGFSGSSYNEQFF
cdr3_nt: TGCGCCAGCAGCTTGGGGTTTAGCGGGAGCTCCTACAATGAGCAGTTCTTC

v_call: TRBV14
d_call: TRBD2
clone_size: NA
j_call: TRBJ2-3
cdr3_aa: CASSQAPGLAGTSTDTQYF
cdr3_nt: TGTGCCAGCAGCCAAGCTCCTGGACTAGCGGGGACCAGCACAGATACGCAGTATTTT

v_call: TRBV20-1
d_call: NA
clone_size: NA
j_call: TRBJ2-7
cdr3_aa: CSATPQGGKVYEQYF
cdr3_nt: TGCAGTGCTACTCCACAGGGAGGAAAGGTTTACGAGCAGTACTTC

v_call: TRBV21-1
d_call: NA
clone_size: NA
j_call: TRBJ2-1
cdr3_aa: CASSKRGLNEQFF
cdr3_nt: TGTGCCAGCAGCAAACGTGGGCTCAATGAGCAGTTCTTC

v_call: TRBV2
d_call: NA
clone_size: once
j_call: TRBJ1-5
cdr3_aa: CASSEAQRTQHF
cdr3_nt: TGTGCCAGCAGTGAAGCGCAAAGGACCCAGCATTTT

v_call: TRBV29-1
d_call: NA
clone_size: many
j_call: TRBJ2-1
cdr3_aa: CSVGDNEQFF
cdr3_nt: TGCAGCGTTGGGGACAATGAGCAGTTCTTC

v_call: TRBV11-3
d_call: NA
clone_size: NA
j_call: TRBJ2-7
cdr3_aa: CASSLVGDRSYNEQYF
cdr3_nt: TGTGCCAGCAGCTTAGTCGGTGACAGGTCCTACAATGAGCAGTACTTC

v_call: TRBV7-9
d_call: TRBD1
clone_size: NA
j_call: TRBJ1-1
cdr3_aa: CASSLHYTDRGAFF
cdr3_nt: TGTGCCAGCAGCTTACACTACACCGACAGGGGAGCTTTCTTT

v_call: TRBV9
d_call: TRBD1
clone_size: NA
j_call: TRBJ2-7
cdr3_aa: CASSSRTGGESYEQYF
cdr3_nt: TGTGCCAGCAGCTCAAGGACAGGTGGGGAATCCTACGAGCAGTACTTC

v_call: TRBV20-1
d_call: NA
clone_size: many
j_call: TRBJ2-3
cdr3_aa: CSAREVFRDTQYF
cdr3_nt: TGCAGTGCTAGAGAGGTTTTCCGAGATACGCAGTATTTT

v_call: TRBV20-1
d_call: NA
clone_size: NA
j_call: TRBJ2-5
cdr3_aa: CSARRGNYQETQYF
cdr3_nt: TGCAGTGCTAGGCGGGGCAACTACCAAGAGACCCAGTACTTC

v_call: TRBV10-3
d_call: TRBD2
clone_size: many
j_call: TRBJ2-3
cdr3_aa: CAIRPIAGTDTQYF
cdr3_nt: TGTGCCATCAGGCCGATAGCGGGGACAGATACGCAGTATTTT

v_call: TRBV5-1
d_call: NA
clone_size: NA
j_call: TRBJ2-3
cdr3_aa: CASSPSPFDSGTDTQYF
cdr3_nt: TGCGCCAGCAGCCCCTCCCCGTTTGACAGCGGCACAGATACGCAGTATTTT

v_call: TRBV13
d_call: NA
clone_size: NA
j_call: TRBJ2-3
cdr3_aa: CASSAGSAREADTQYF
cdr3_nt: TGTGCCAGCAGCGCCGGTAGCGCCAGAGAGGCAGATACGCAGTATTTT

v_call: TRBV12-3/TRBV12-4
d_call: NA
clone_size: few
j_call: TRBJ1-2
cdr3_aa: CASSARVPNYGYTF
cdr3_nt: TGTGCCAGCAGTGCCAGGGTACCCAACTATGGCTACACCTTC

v_call: TRBV3-1
d_call: TRBD2
clone_size: few
j_call: TRBJ2-5
cdr3_aa: CASSPGTSYGETQYF
cdr3_nt: TGTGCCAGCAGCCCCGGGACTAGTTATGGTGAGACCCAGTACTTC

v_call: TRBV10-3
d_call: TRBD2
clone_size: NA
j_call: TRBJ2-3
cdr3_aa: CAISETAGGSTDTQYF
cdr3_nt: TGTGCCATCAGTGAGACAGCGGGAGGGAGCACAGATACGCAGTATTTT

v_call: TRBV20-1
d_call: TRBD2
clone_size: NA
j_call: TRBJ2-2
cdr3_aa: CSASPIGGRVWNTGELFF
cdr3_nt: TGCAGTGCTAGTCCAATCGGCGGGAGAGTTTGGAACACCGGGGAGCTGTTTTTT

v_call: TRBV5-1
d_call: NA
clone_size: NA
j_call: TRBJ2-7
cdr3_aa: CASMPGGLSYEQYF
cdr3_nt: TGCGCCAGCATGCCAGGGGGACTCTCCTACGAGCAGTACTTC

v_call: TRBV7-2
d_call: NA
clone_size: few
j_call: TRBJ2-7
cdr3_aa: CASSSNLALRLNEQYF
cdr3_nt: TGTGCCAGCAGCTCAAATCTAGCGCTCCGTTTGAACGAGCAGTACTTC

v_call: TRBV7-6
d_call: TRBD1
clone_size: few
j_call: TRBJ2-5
cdr3_aa: CASSATGGVQETQYF
cdr3_nt: TGTGCCAGCAGCGCGACAGGGGGGGTCCAAGAGACCCAGTACTTC

v_call: TRBV27
d_call: TRBD1
clone_size: few
j_call: TRBJ2-3
cdr3_aa: CASSLSIGTGFDTQYF
cdr3_nt: TGTGCCAGCAGTTTATCTATCGGGACAGGGTTCGATACGCAGTATTTT

v_call: TRBV20-1
d_call: TRBD2
clone_size: NA
j_call: TRBJ2-3
cdr3_aa: CSAEALAGGTDTQYF
cdr3_nt: TGCAGTGCTGAGGCACTAGCGGGGGGCACAGATACGCAGTATTTT

v_call: TRBV28
d_call: NA
clone_size: NA
j_call: TRBJ2-2
cdr3_aa: CASSPTTGELFF
cdr3_nt: TGTGCCAGCAGCCCCACCACCGGGGAGCTGTTTTTT

v_call: TRBV11-2
d_call: NA
clone_size: few
j_call: TRBJ2-4
cdr3_aa: CASSLPYRAKNIQYF
cdr3_nt: TGTGCCAGCAGCTTACCTTACAGGGCCAAAAACATTCAGTACTTC

v_call: TRBV25-1
d_call: NA
clone_size: NA
j_call: TRBJ2-3
cdr3_aa: CASSESLLQGDTQYF
cdr3_nt: TGTGCCAGCAGTGAATCTCTCCTGCAGGGGGATACGCAGTATTTT

v_call: TRBV20-1
d_call: TRBD2
clone_size: few
j_call: TRBJ2-7
cdr3_aa: CSARVWAGDNEQYF
cdr3_nt: TGCAGTGCTAGAGTTTGGGCGGGAGATAACGAGCAGTACTTC

v_call: TRBV4-2
d_call: NA
clone_size: NA
j_call: TRBJ1-2
cdr3_aa: CASSQAGGSYGYTF
cdr3_nt: TGTGCCAGCAGCCAAGCAGGAGGGAGCTATGGCTACACCTTC

v_call: TRBV20-1
d_call: TRBD2
clone_size: NA
j_call: TRBJ2-5
cdr3_aa: CSASTSGHSYNEQYF
cdr3_nt: TGCAGTGCCTCGACTAGCGGGCATTCCTACAATGAGCAGTACTTC

v_call: TRBV28
d_call: NA
clone_size: few
j_call: TRBJ2-7
cdr3_aa: CASSLALRMGEFYEQYF
cdr3_nt: TGTGCCAGCAGTTTAGCCCTTAGGATGGGGGAATTCTACGAGCAGTACTTC

v_call: TRBV2
d_call: TRBD1
clone_size: NA
j_call: TRBJ1-2
cdr3_aa: CASSGQPPGTGNGYTF
cdr3_nt: TGTGCCAGCAGTGGCCAACCTCCGGGGACAGGGAATGGCTACACCTTC

v_call: TRBV20-1
d_call: NA
clone_size: few
j_call: TRBJ2-7
cdr3_aa: CSARYRRGYNEQYF
cdr3_nt: TGCAGTGCTAGGTATCGCAGGGGCTACAATGAGCAGTACTTC